Presented here are 26 T cell receptor beta chains from one specimen sequenced in a study of beta chain features in type 1 diabetes. Every bit of the isolated RNA underwent reverse transcription, so sequencing read expressed TCRB transcripts. Sequencing was performed with immunoSEQ multiplex PCR; in TCRdb, only in-frame clones are kept and a portion is missing. The sample yields some 900,000 clones, 17% seen once. Sequenced input: naive CD4+ T cells from blood. These receptors were taken from a woman aged 18-29 years in good health.

This clone has a handful of counts. Here the CDR3 reads CASSSPRLKAADTQYF. The CDR3 bases are TGTGCCAGCAGCTCTCCGAGGCTGAAAGCAGCAGATACGCAGTATTTT. The rearrangement uses TRBV7-8 and TRBJ2-3, with D uncertain. From germline, CDR1 is SGHVS and CDR2 FQNEAQ. V lost 4 bases and J lost 4, with 18 bases in between. The CDR3 loop spans 16 amino acids.

In regard to this clone: The same CDR3 also results from other DNA sequences found in this sample. The rearrangement uses TRBV7-3 and TRBJ2-1; D is possibly TRBD1 or TRBD2 (5 bases each). V was cut by 0 bases and J by 4 bases, with 7 bases left in between. The germline CDR1 and CDR2 sequences are SGHTA and FQGTGA. This CDR3 contains 14 residues. CDR3 sequence (DNA): TGTGCCAGCAGCTTAACAGGGACGTACAATGAGCAGTTCTTC. Protein sequence: CASSLTGTYNEQFF. Filled out from reference TRBV7-3 and TRBJ2-1, the complete variable domain reads GAGVSQTPSNKVTEKGKYVELRCDPISGHTALYWYRQSLGQGPEFLIYFQGTGAADDSGLPNDRFFAVRPEGSVSTLKIQRTERGDSAVYLCASSLTGTYNEQFFGPGTRLTVL.

This clone was counted ten times or more. The chain links TRBV7-9 to TRBJ2-1, with D unclear. The V gene lost 5 bases and the J gene lost 7 bases, with 9 bases spanning the gap. This CDR3 region has 12 residues. Germline-derived CDR1 and CDR2 are SEHNR and FQNEAQ (reference sequence). For the CDR3, the DNA is TGTGCCAGCAGCCGCTTTAGAAATGAGCAGTTCTTC. Its translation: CASSRFRNEQFF. Full variable domain (outside the CDR3, taken from reference TRBV7-9 and TRBJ2-1): DTGVSQNPRHKITKRGQNVTFRCDPISEHNRLYWYRQTLGQGPEFLTYFQNEAQLEKSRLLSDRFSAERPKGSFSTLEIQRTEQGDSAMYLCASSRFRNEQFFGPGTRLTVL.

The rearrangement joins TRBV6-5 to TRBJ1-5, with D perhaps matching TRBD1 (5 bases). Per germline, CDR1 MNHEY and CDR2 SVGAGI. The V end was cut by 0 bases, the J end by 8 bases, with 14 bases between. The CDR3 loop spans 15 amino acids. The CDR3: CASSYSIGGLEPQHF. As DNA, the CDR3 is TGTGCCAGCAGTTACTCGATCGGGGGACTGGAGCCCCAGCATTTT.

J is TRBJ2-6 and V is TRBV18; 9 nucleotides agree with TRBD1. Germline V gene sequence: CDR1 KGHSH, CDR2 LQKENI. The CDR3 has 18 amino acids. V trimming: 4 bases; J trimming: 0 bases; junction bases outside the gene matches: 7. DNA for the CDR3: TGTGCCAGCTCACAAACCGGGACAGGGAACTCTGGGGCCAACGTCCTGACTTTC. Its protein product is CASSQTGTGNSGANVLTF.

V gene TRBV4-3 combines with J gene TRBJ2-6; D not certain. V was cut by 0 bases and J by 4 bases, with 10 bases left in between. This CDR3 has 16 residues. Per germline, CDR1 LGHNA and CDR2 YSLEER. The CDR3 nucleotides are TGCGCCAGCAGCCAAGATCGGTTGAGGGGGGCCAACGTCCTGACTTTC. Its translation: CASSQDRLRGANVLTF.

The chain has TRBV4-2 and TRBJ2-3; no definite D call. The CDR3 totals 19 residues. V was shortened by 5 bases and J by 1 base, with 25 bases between the two germline ends. Germline CDR1 and CDR2: LGHNA and YNFKEQ. The CDR3 DNA sequence: TGTGCCAGCAGCGGGTTGTTGGCTCCTTCGGGCGAGGGCACAGATACGCAGTATTTT. Protein product: CASSGLLAPSGEGTDTQYF.

The chain is built from TRBV5-6 and TRBJ2-5; possible D gene TRBD2, 6 bases. Germline CDR1 and CDR2: SGHDT and YYEEEE. The CDR3 length is 16 residues. With 1 base removed from V and 3 bases from J, the gap between germline ends came to 16 bases. CDR3 amino acids: CASSLLGLRSEETQYF. As DNA, the CDR3 is TGTGCCAGCAGCTTGTTAGGACTAAGGAGTGAAGAGACCCAGTACTTC.

The V gene is TRBV7-3, the J gene TRBJ2-3; 8 bases line up with TRBD2. CDR1 is SGHTA and CDR2 is FQGTGA in the germline V gene. The CDR3 is made up of 15 amino acids. V was clipped by 1 base and J by 4 bases; unmatched bases: 4. Written as DNA, the CDR3 is TGTGCCAGCAGCTTAAAAAGCGGGAGTTCAGATACGCAGTATTTT. It codes for CASSLKSGSSDTQYF.

The chain joins TRBV2 to TRBJ1-5, with D perhaps TRBD1 (5 bases). V was trimmed by 0 bases and J by 7 bases, leaving 16 bases between them. The CDR3 spans 16 residues. CDR1 SNHLY and CDR2 FYNNEI come from the germline V gene. The CDR3 sequence: CASSEALPMGGQPQHF. CDR3 nucleotide sequence: TGTGCCAGCAGTGAAGCGCTTCCGATGGGGGGACAGCCCCAGCATTTT.

The J gene is TRBJ2-3, the V gene TRBV4-2; tentatively, D is TRBD2 (6 bases). The germline V gene encodes CDR1 LGHNA and CDR2 YNFKEQ. CDR3 length: 16 residues. V shed 0 bases and J shed 2 bases, with 12 bases lying between them. CDR3 sequence: CASSQERLGPTDTQYF. The CDR3 bases are TGTGCCAGCAGCCAAGAAAGACTAGGCCCCACAGATACGCAGTATTTT.

J is TRBJ1-2 and V is TRBV7-2; D remains ambiguous. V lost 5 bases and J 8 bases, leaving 9 bases between the germline ends. The CDR3 spans 11 residues. Germline assignment: CDR1 SGHTA and CDR2 FQGNSA. CDR3 sequence: CASSPTGGYTF. CDR3 DNA: TGTGCCAGCAGCCCGACTGGCGGCTACACCTTC.

The rearrangement links TRBV11-2 to TRBJ2-5, with D perhaps being TRBD1 or TRBD2 (5 bases each). The germline V gene has CDR1 SGHAT and CDR2 FQNNGV. V was shortened by 5 bases and J by 5 bases, with 12 bases between the two germline ends. There are 13 residues in the CDR3. The CDR3 DNA reads as TGTGCCAGCAGCGTGGGGGTGGTGGAGACCCAGTACTTC. Protein: CASSVGVVETQYF. The full variable domain, rest sourced from reference TRBV11-2 and TRBJ2-5, is EAGVAQSPRYKIIEKRQSVAFWCNPISGHATLYWYQQILGQGPKLLIQFQNNGVVDDSQLPKDRFSAERLKGVDSTLKIQPAKLEDSAVYLCASSVGVVETQYFGPGTRLLVL.

A few counts support this clone. The chain has TRBV5-1 and TRBJ2-1, with 10 bases fitting TRBD1. V was pared by 4 bases and J by 3 bases, with 7 bases of the junction left unmatched. Germline V gene lookup returns CDR1 SGHRS and CDR2 YFSETQ. This CDR3 comprises 16 residues. The DNA of the CDR3 is TGCGCCAGCAGCGAGGGACAGGGGCGATACTACAATGAGCAGTTCTTC. Its translation: CASSEGQGRYYNEQFF.

This clone was seen a few times. The chain carries TRBV2 and TRBJ2-1; TRBD2 matches at 13 bases. The CDR3 is made up of 15 amino acids. CDR1 and CDR2 (germline): SNHLY, FYNNEI. V shed 6 bases and J 6 bases; nucleotides not matched to a gene: 5. The CDR3 DNA is TGTGCCAGCAGAAGGACTAGCGGGAGTTTCAATGAGCAGTTCTTC. Translated: CASRRTSGSFNEQFF.

For this clone: At the DNA level, this CDR3 is encoded by other sequences in the same sample as well. This chain connects TRBV6-5 to TRBJ1-5; D call uncertain. The V and J ends lost 2 bases and 2 bases respectively, with 4 bases between them. The CDR3 runs 13 residues. Germline V gene lookup returns CDR1 MNHEY and CDR2 SVGAGI. DNA of the CDR3: TGTGCCAGCAGTTACAGGGGCAATCAGCCCCAGCATTTT. This gives the protein CASSYRGNQPQHF.

This clone came up a few times. The chain uses TRBV28 and TRBJ2-1; D not certain. Germline assignment: CDR1 MDHEN and CDR2 SYDVKM. This CDR3 contains 14 residues. Trimming left V 7 bases short and J 5 bases short, with 15 bases between. This CDR3 reads CASKMTPGNNEQFF. As DNA, the CDR3 is TGTGCCAGCAAAATGACTCCCGGTAACAATGAGCAGTTCTTC.

In its sample, this clone was seen a few times. The sample carries other DNA sequences with the same CDR3. The chain couples TRBV6-1 to TRBJ2-7; no clear D. Trimming shortened V by 1 base and J by 2 bases, and 9 bases separated the two germline ends. CDR1 MNHNS and CDR2 SASEGT come from the germline V gene. CDR3 length: 14 amino acids. The CDR3 here is CASSEVTGAYEQYF. CDR3 nucleotide sequence: TGTGCCAGCAGTGAAGTCACGGGTGCCTACGAGCAGTACTTC.

V usage is TRBV7-2 and J usage is TRBJ2-3, with TRBD2 as a possible D gene (6 bases). The V and J ends lost 5 bases and 2 bases respectively, with 17 bases between them. CDR1 SGHTA and CDR2 FQGNSA come from the germline V gene. The CDR3 spans 16 residues. CDR3 region: CASSLIWASDTDTQYF. CDR3 sequence (DNA): TGTGCCAGCAGCCTCATCTGGGCTAGCGACACAGATACGCAGTATTTT.

This clone was detected a few times. The rearrangement joins TRBV18 to TRBJ1-5; weak D call: TRBD1 (5 bases). The V end was cut by 3 bases, the J end by 7 bases, with 13 bases between. CDR3 length equals 14 residues. CDR1 KGHSH and CDR2 LQKENI come from the germline V gene. As DNA, the CDR3 is TGTGCCAGCTCACCCCTTCAAGGGGAGCAGCCCCAGCATTTT. It is translated as CASSPLQGEQPQHF.

In its sample, this clone was seen a few times. Other DNA sequences in the same sample also yield this CDR3. This rearrangement joins TRBV5-1 to TRBJ2-5; 11 nucleotides match TRBD2. CDR3 length equals 15 residues. The V segment lost 2 bases and the J segment 4 bases; nucleotides outside the gene matches: 4. Germline V lookup: CDR1 SGHRS, CDR2 YFSETQ. In DNA, the CDR3 is TGCGCCAGCAGCTTACTAGCGGGAGTGGTAGAGACCCAGTACTTC. Translated, it gives CASSLLAGVVETQYF.

The V gene is TRBV27, the J gene TRBJ2-1; 10 positions agree with TRBD1. J gave up 2 bases and V 6 bases, and 7 bases lay outside the gene matches. CDR3 length equals 16 residues. Germline assignment: CDR1 MNHEY and CDR2 SMNVEV (reference sequence). As DNA, the CDR3 is TGTGCCAGCAGCCGAAAGGGACAGGGGCCCTACAATGAGCAGTTCTTC. Amino acid sequence: CASSRKGQGPYNEQFF.

This clone was counted between two and nine times. The chain couples TRBV27 to TRBJ2-3; D may be TRBD2 (6 bases). V was clipped by 5 bases and J by 0 bases, with 12 bases between them. Germline V gene lookup returns CDR1 MNHEY and CDR2 SMNVEV (reference sequence). The CDR3 consists of 15 residues. Here the CDR3 reads CASSTVGGSTDTQYF. The CDR3 DNA sequence: TGTGCCAGCAGTACCGTTGGGGGGAGCACAGATACGCAGTATTTT.

This clone came up a few times. The chain employs TRBV28 and TRBJ2-1, with 10 positions matching TRBD2. Germline V gene lookup returns CDR1 MDHEN and CDR2 SYDVKM. After removal of 3 bases from V and 5 bases from J, the junction contained 4 bases not matched to a gene. There are 15 residues in the CDR3. The CDR3 sequence: CASSFGLAGDNEQFF. CDR3 sequence (DNA): TGTGCCAGCAGTTTTGGGCTAGCGGGAGACAATGAGCAGTTCTTC. The variable domain in full, completed from reference TRBV28 and TRBJ2-1, reads DVKVTQSSRYLVKRTGEKVFLECVQDMDHENMFWYRQDPGLGLRLIYFSYDVKMKEKGDIPEGYSVSREKKERFSLILESASTNQTSMYLCASSFGLAGDNEQFFGPGTRLTVL.

This clone has a handful of counts. The chain uses TRBV23-1 and TRBJ2-7; tentatively, D is TRBD2 (6 bases). TRBV23-1 is given ORF status, its function remaining uncertain. The V end was cut by 0 bases, the J end by 4 bases, with 13 bases between. The CDR3 totals 15 residues. The CDR3 DNA follows: TGCGCCAGCAGTCAATCGGGGGGACTCCCATACGAGCAGTACTTC. It translates to CASSQSGGLPYEQYF.

This clone was detected only a few times. The J gene is TRBJ1-1, the V gene TRBV2; D ambiguous. V was pared by 7 bases and J by 12 bases, with 21 bases between. Germline V gene data show CDR1 as SNHLY and CDR2 as FYNNEI. This CDR3 has 13 residues. DNA of the CDR3: TGTGCCAGCAACCACCGGGTGGGTGAGGTACCTTTCTTT. Amino acid sequence: CASNHRVGEVPFF.